The text below deals with one T cell receptor (beta chain). In the authors' workflow: It was from reference gene primer amplification that nucleated cell counts were estimated. Clones were read by immunoSEQ multiplex PCR, and TCRdb kept only the in-frame ones, dropping some. V and J calls and clone size follow that table, whereas D and trimming were derived from the DNA. The sample includes 45,000 to 60,000 clones, around 93% of them seen just once. Trimming removed 6 bases at V and 6 bases at J, with 18 bases between. There are 15 residues in the CDR3. Germline loops: CDR1 ENHRY, CDR2 SYGVKD. This record comes from a study of blood T cell repertoires in COVID-19. Background on the study: There were acute and convalescent COVID-19 samples, and they came from the United States, Italy and Spain. The analysed material was cDNA or gDNA that came from T cells, B-cell-depleted T cells, or PBMCs.

The chain has TRBV10-3 and TRBJ2-1; maybe TRBD1 (5 bases). Sequences were obtained from peripheral blood. This receptor was identified in a man over 45 with acute or convalescent COVID-19. CDR3 coding DNA: TGTGCCATCAGCCTGGGGCTGGGTGGTGTCAATGAGCAGTTCTTC. It translates to CAISLGLGGVNEQFF.